The 24 T cell receptor beta chains below were found in one sample sequenced in a study of T cell repertoires in cytomegalovirus infection (dated by TCRdb to the late 2010s). No cognate antigen is known for these TCRs. TCRdb records Illumina HiSeq 1500 as the sequencer. TCRdb handled the public reads itself, with Q25 trimming in fastp and clone calling in MiXCR, and kept productive beta chains. Identical CDR3 proteins give one entry, which carries the most common genes and DNA. In all, the sample holds under 850,000 distinct CDR3 sequences, and roughly 36% of those were seen once. The top ten clones comprise roughly 18% of the sample. The treatment or condition label corresponds to: in vitro stimulation with specific CMV peptide epitopes to enrich CMV-specific T cells. The sample in question was cultured PBMCs, obtained from culture after CMV antigen stimulation. The receptors shown here come from a human donor in good health (CMV status not recorded). Some clones in this sample may be carry-over from other donors' samples.

This clonotype has at least ten counts. This chain links TRBV5-4 with TRBJ2-1; the D is unclear. The CDR3 has 15 amino acids. Germline values: CDR1 SGHNT, CDR2 YYREEE (reference sequence). Trimming left V 6 bases short and J 3 bases short, with 16 bases between. Here the CDR3 DNA reads TGTGCCAGCACTCTTGGGCCATCAGTCTACAATGAGCAGTTCTTC. Protein product: CASTLGPSVYNEQFF.

This chain uses TRBV28 with TRBJ1-2, with TRBD1 matching over 9 bases. The CDR3 contains 15 residues. With 5 bases clipped from V and 3 bases from J, the junction kept 7 bases outside the gene matches. Germline V lookup: CDR1 MDHEN, CDR2 SYDVKM. CDR3 nucleotides: TGTGCCAGCAGTCACTGGGACAGGGACGACTATGGCTACACCTTC. Translated, it gives CASSHWDRDDYGYTF.

The chain combines TRBV6-5 with TRBJ2-7; D gene uncertain. V lost 4 bases to trimming and J lost 5 bases, with 18 bases between them. CDR3 length: 15 amino acids. Germline CDR1 reads MNHEY; CDR2 reads SVGAGI. CDR3 amino acids: CASSSPLNRPDEQYF. CDR3 sequence (DNA): TGTGCCAGCAGTTCCCCCCTTAACCGACCAGACGAGCAGTACTTC.

This sequence joins TRBV20-1 and TRBJ2-5; 7 bases fit TRBD2. The V segment lost 4 bases and the J segment 5 bases; nucleotides outside the gene matches: 7. Germline V gene sequence: CDR1 DFQATT, CDR2 SNEGSKA (reference sequence). This CDR3 is built from 13 residues. The CDR3 here is CSAKVGGTETQYF. CDR3 nucleotides: TGCAGTGCTAAAGTCGGGGGGACGGAGACCCAGTACTTC.

This clonotype appeared a single time. The V call is TRBV3-1, the J call TRBJ2-1; tentative D call: TRBD2 (5 bases). The CDR3 consists of 13 residues. Per the germline V gene, CDR1 is LGHDT and CDR2 is YNNKEL (reference sequence). V lost 2 bases to trimming and J lost 9 bases, with 11 bases between them. The CDR3 nucleotides read TGTGCCAGCAGCCAAACTAGTCCTGGTGAGCAGTTCTTC. Amino acid sequence: CASSQTSPGEQFF.

There are many counts of this clonotype. CDR3 nucleotides: TGTGCCAGCAGCCCACGGGGGGGGTCTAGGGAGACCCAGTACTTC. Translating it yields CASSPRGGSRETQYF. The chain has TRBV7-2 and TRBJ2-5, with 8 bases matching TRBD2. This CDR3 is built from 15 residues. V lost 5 bases and J lost 5; bases outside the gene matches: 10. From germline, CDR1 is SGHTA and CDR2 FQGNSA. Together with reference TRBV7-2 and TRBJ2-5, the CDR3 gives the full variable domain: GAGVSQSPSNKVTEKGKDVELRCDPISGHTALYWYRQSLGQGLEFLIYFQGNSAPDKSGLPSDRFSAERTGGSVSTLTIQRTQQEDSAVYLCASSPRGGSRETQYFGPGTRLLVL.

This clonotype was counted a few times. The gene calls are TRBV2 and TRBJ2-5, with D unresolved. CDR1 and CDR2 (germline): SNHLY, FYNNEI. This CDR3 is built from 15 residues. The V and J ends lost 1 base and 4 bases respectively, with 13 bases between them. The CDR3, as DNA: TGTGCCAGCAGTGAAGAACTACACCCTCTAGAGACCCAGTACTTC. Its protein product is CASSEELHPLETQYF.

This clonotype was seen more than once but under ten times. This chain connects TRBV28 to TRBJ1-5; D not resolved. Germline CDR1 and CDR2: MDHEN and SYDVKM. V lost 6 bases, J lost 2 bases, and 14 bases lay in between. The CDR3 is 15 residues long. The CDR3 DNA follows: TGTGCCAGCAGGATGTGGGGTGGTGGCAATCAGCCCCAGCATTTT. Its protein is CASRMWGGGNQPQHF.

The genes are TRBV6-1 and TRBJ2-1; unclear D gene. Germline V gene sequence: CDR1 MNHNS, CDR2 SASEGT. V shed 4 bases and J shed 7 bases, with 11 bases lying between them. The CDR3 totals 13 residues. For the CDR3, the DNA is TGTGCCAGCAGTGCCTCCGGAGCGAATGAGCAGTTCTTC. This translates into CASSASGANEQFF.

About this clonotype itself: A much larger clone differs by one base, so this may be a read error. The chain uses TRBV12-3 or TRBV12-4 and TRBJ1-1; perhaps TRBD1 as D (6 bases). Trimming pared 2 bases from V and 7 bases from J, leaving 14 bases between. This CDR3 contains 14 residues. CDR3 DNA: TGTGCCAGCAGTTTACGTACAGGGCTCATTGAAGCTTTCTTT. Its translation: CASSLRTGLIEAFF.

This clonotype was found a few times. V gene TRBV28 combines with J gene TRBJ2-4; 7 positions agree with TRBD1. V lost 5 bases to trimming and J lost 0 bases; unmatched junction nucleotides: 10. The CDR3 is 17 residues long. The germline CDR1 and CDR2 sequences are MDHEN and SYDVKM. In nucleotides, the CDR3 is TGTGCCAGCAGTCCCTCGACAGGGACCTTAGCCAAAAACATTCAGTACTTC. It translates to CASSPSTGTLAKNIQYF.

This chain links TRBV7-2 with TRBJ1-4; TRBD1 is a possible D gene (5 bases). Germline CDR1 SGHTA, CDR2 FQGNSA. CDR3 length equals 14 residues. The V end was cut by 6 bases, the J end by 8 bases, with 16 bases between. CDR3 sequence: CASRSGTEEEKLFF. The CDR3 nucleotides are TGTGCCAGCAGATCCGGGACGGAAGAGGAAAAACTGTTTTTT.

The rearrangement uses TRBV6-8 and TRBJ2-1; D could derive from TRBD1 or TRBD2 (6 bases each). Germline V gene lookup returns CDR1 MNHGY and CDR2 SAAAGT. The CDR3 has 18 amino acids. V lost 2 bases and J 9 bases, leaving 26 bases between the germline ends. The CDR3 spells CASSYIGGTRLYLGEQFF. CDR3 coding DNA: TGTGCCAGCAGTTACATAGGGGGGACACGACTGTATTTGGGTGAGCAGTTCTTC.

The chain joins TRBV12-3 or TRBV12-4 to TRBJ1-2; the match to TRBD1 covers 7 bases. V was clipped by 6 bases and J by 3 bases; unmatched bases: 7. The CDR3 length is 14 residues. The DNA of the CDR3 is TGTGCCAGCAGACGGGGACAGACACACTATGGCTACACCTTC. Translating gives CASRRGQTHYGYTF.

This clonotype showed up many times. The chain recombines TRBV7-2 with TRBJ2-3; 11 nucleotides agree with TRBD2. V lost 5 bases to trimming and J lost 4 bases; unmatched junction nucleotides: 8. This CDR3 comprises 16 residues. CDR1 and CDR2 (germline): SGHTA, FQGNSA. The CDR3 sequence is CASSLSTSGAADTQYF. The CDR3 bases are TGTGCCAGCAGCCTGTCGACTAGCGGGGCAGCAGATACGCAGTATTTT.

The chain links TRBV7-9 to TRBJ2-6; perhaps TRBD1 as D (6 bases). The length of the CDR3 is 15 residues. The germline V and J ends were trimmed by 4 bases and 4 bases, with 11 bases remaining between them. The germline V gene encodes CDR1 SEHNR and CDR2 FQNEAQ (reference sequence). The CDR3 nucleotides read TGTGCCAGCAGCTCACAGGGTCCCGGGGCCAACGTCCTGACTTTC. Translated, it gives CASSSQGPGANVLTF.

This clonotype was seen a few times. The chain employs TRBV7-8 and TRBJ2-3; no reliable D call. Germline lookup yields CDR1 SGHVS and CDR2 FQNEAQ. V was trimmed by 3 bases and J by 4 bases, leaving 11 bases between them. This CDR3 region has 14 residues. CDR3: CASSFLDASDTQYF. In nucleotides, the CDR3 is TGTGCCAGCAGCTTTCTTGATGCGTCAGATACGCAGTATTTT.

This chain joins TRBV7-6 and TRBJ2-3, with D possibly matching TRBD2 (5 bases). This CDR3 has 14 amino acids. Trimming left V 5 bases short and J 5 bases short, with 14 bases between. CDR1 SGHVS and CDR2 FNYEAQ come from the germline V gene. CDR3 protein: CASSRSLGIDTQYF. As DNA, the CDR3 is TGTGCCAGCAGCCGATCACTAGGGATAGATACGCAGTATTTT.

V is TRBV29-1 and J is TRBJ1-1, with D unclear. The CDR3 covers 13 residues. Germline assignment: CDR1 SQVTM and CDR2 ANQGSEA. Trimming removed 4 bases from V and 1 base from J, with 10 bases in between. This chain's CDR3 is CSVASIENTEAFF. Written as DNA, the CDR3 is TGCAGCGTTGCCAGTATAGAGAACACTGAAGCTTTCTTT.

This clonotype was recorded at least ten times. The chain has TRBV7-2 and TRBJ1-3; D is unclear. Deletions cut 6 bases from V and 0 bases from J, with 6 bases between. The CDR3 spans 13 residues. Germline CDR1 SGHTA, CDR2 FQGNSA. CDR3 DNA sequence: TGTGCCAGCAGAATGAGCTCTGGAAACACCATATATTTT. Translation gives CASRMSSGNTIYF.

This clonotype has just a few counts. The V call is TRBV6-1, the J call TRBJ2-2; no clear D gene. The CDR3 contains 12 residues. V gave up 4 bases and J gave up 6 bases, with 6 bases separating them. The germline V gene encodes CDR1 MNHNS and CDR2 SASEGT. The CDR3 is CASSVLAGELFF. For the CDR3, the DNA is TGTGCCAGCAGTGTTCTGGCCGGGGAGCTGTTTTTT.

This sequence joins TRBV10-3 and TRBJ1-2; possibly TRBD1 for D (6 bases). Looked up from germline, CDR1 is ENHRY and CDR2 is SYGVKD. This CDR3 is 15 amino acids long. Trimming took 6 bases from V and 3 from J, leaving 17 bases between them. CDR3 DNA sequence: TGTGCCATCAGAGCCAGTACAGGGTATGACTATGGCTACACCTTC. Residues: CAIRASTGYDYGYTF.

This chain connects TRBV6-2 or TRBV6-3 to TRBJ2-3, with D possibly being TRBD2 (5 bases). The CDR3 is 15 amino acids. V was pared by 5 bases and J by 6 bases, with 18 bases between. The germline gives CDR1 MNHEY, CDR2 SVGEGT. The CDR3 sequence is CASSSNNPTRDTQYF. CDR3 nucleotide sequence: TGTGCCAGCAGTAGTAACAATCCTACTAGGGATACGCAGTATTTT.

J is TRBJ2-7 and V is TRBV7-8; D might be TRBD1 or TRBD2, each matching 5 bases. The CDR3 is made up of 16 amino acids. V was cut by 5 bases and J by 4 bases, with 21 bases left in between. Germline V gene data show CDR1 as SGHVS and CDR2 as FQNEAQ. CDR3 in amino acids: CASSTRMRGVRYEQYF. CDR3 nucleotides: TGTGCCAGCAGCACGAGGATGAGAGGGGTTAGGTACGAGCAGTACTTC.